This TCR beta chain is drawn from a study of cytomegalovirus exposure and HLA in healthy donors. In regard to this clone: The antigen is unknown.

Each donor's status was that of a healthy bone marrow donor. Findings and limits, study-wide: Cytomegalovirus association was assigned to more than 150 TCR beta chains. Most CMV-associated TCR beta chains were later found to appear HLA-restricted. One variant, a missense change in DCLRE1C, was linked in a later analysis to TCR beta V- and J-gene trimming.

CDR3 size: 14 residues. The J segment lost 0 bases and the V segment lost 7 bases, leaving 6 bases of the junction unmatched. Germline CDR1 GTSNPN, CDR2 SVGIG (reference sequence). Vbeta (60) and Jbeta (13) primers were used in the PCR. Profiled with immunoSEQ multiplex PCR; TCRdb holds only in-frame clones, not every one. This table has roughly 130,000 clones, over 75% appearing once. The origin of this receptor is a boy aged 10-17 years in good health and CMV-seronegative. V usage is TRBV30 and J usage is TRBJ2-1; 7 bases line up with TRBD2. The material sequenced was PBMCs. CDR3 nucleotide sequence: TGTGCCTCCACTCCGGGAGGCTCCTACAATGAGCAGTTCTTC. Translation gives CASTPGGSYNEQFF.